Following are 7 T cell receptor beta chains from one sample sequenced in a study of T cell changes during pregnancy in multiple sclerosis. Profiled with immunoSEQ multiplex PCR; TCRdb holds only in-frame clones, not every one. The sample carries around 88,000 clones, roughly 92% recorded once. This specimen consisted of peripheral blood, obtained in the first trimester of pregnancy. Receptors originate from a female donor with multiple sclerosis, enrolled in a pregnancy study.

The rearrangement links TRBV2 to TRBJ2-1; D is unresolved. Trimming shortened V by 3 bases and J by 5 bases, and 14 bases separated the two germline ends. CDR3 length: 15 amino acids. Germline V gives CDR1 SNHLY, CDR2 FYNNEI. This chain's CDR3 is CASSDGWRRNNEQFF. The CDR3 DNA reads as TGTGCCAGCAGTGATGGGTGGCGGAGAAACAATGAGCAGTTCTTC.

The chain is built from TRBV6-1 and TRBJ2-3; unclear D gene. Germline assignment: CDR1 MNHNS and CDR2 SASEGT. The CDR3 runs 15 residues. V gave up 0 bases and J gave up 4 bases, with 11 bases separating them. The CDR3 sequence is CASSEALLEPDTQYF. The CDR3 DNA is TGTGCCAGCAGTGAAGCGCTTCTAGAGCCAGATACGCAGTATTTT.

V usage is TRBV11-2 and J usage is TRBJ1-1; D is ambiguous. The V and J ends lost 3 bases and 3 bases respectively, with 11 bases between them. The CDR3 loop spans 14 amino acids. Germline V gene data show CDR1 as SGHAT and CDR2 as FQNNGV. Here the CDR3 reads CASSFGGGDTEAFF. The CDR3 DNA is TGTGCCAGCAGCTTCGGAGGAGGAGACACTGAAGCTTTCTTT.

The sample holds one count of this clone. The chain combines TRBV28 with TRBJ2-3; D not certain. Germline V gene data show CDR1 as MDHEN and CDR2 as SYDVKM. Trimming took off 8 bases at V and 9 bases at J, with 12 bases between the two ends. CDR3 length: 11 residues. CDR3 loop: CASLAGATQYF. In DNA form, the CDR3 reads TGTGCCAGCCTGGCAGGTGCAACGCAGTATTTT.

The chain couples TRBV2 to TRBJ2-5, with 7 nucleotides matching TRBD1. J lost 7 bases, V lost 2 bases, and 7 bases had no gene match. The germline V gene has CDR1 SNHLY and CDR2 FYNNEI. There are 14 residues in the CDR3. The CDR3 region has the DNA TGTGCCAGCAGTGAATCCTCCGGGGACAGGACCCAGTACTTC. Its translation is CASSESSGDRTQYF.

The genes are TRBV5-4 and TRBJ2-1, with D perhaps matching TRBD1 (5 bases). The CDR3 spans 16 residues. Trimming took 5 bases from V and 4 from J, leaving 19 bases between them. CDR1 SGHNT and CDR2 YYREEE come from the germline V gene (reference sequence). The CDR3 here is CASRPKDGAVYNEQFF. CDR3 DNA sequence: TGTGCCAGCAGACCCAAGGATGGGGCGGTGTACAATGAGCAGTTCTTC.

V usage is TRBV6-5 and J usage is TRBJ2-7; 8 bases match TRBD2. Germline assignment: CDR1 MNHEY and CDR2 SVGAGI. V shed 6 bases, J shed 4 bases, and the junction held 2 bases outside the gene matches. The CDR3 sequence is 12 residues long. The CDR3 sequence: CASSPGGYEQYF. The CDR3 bases are TGTGCCAGCAGCCCGGGAGGGTACGAGCAGTACTTC.